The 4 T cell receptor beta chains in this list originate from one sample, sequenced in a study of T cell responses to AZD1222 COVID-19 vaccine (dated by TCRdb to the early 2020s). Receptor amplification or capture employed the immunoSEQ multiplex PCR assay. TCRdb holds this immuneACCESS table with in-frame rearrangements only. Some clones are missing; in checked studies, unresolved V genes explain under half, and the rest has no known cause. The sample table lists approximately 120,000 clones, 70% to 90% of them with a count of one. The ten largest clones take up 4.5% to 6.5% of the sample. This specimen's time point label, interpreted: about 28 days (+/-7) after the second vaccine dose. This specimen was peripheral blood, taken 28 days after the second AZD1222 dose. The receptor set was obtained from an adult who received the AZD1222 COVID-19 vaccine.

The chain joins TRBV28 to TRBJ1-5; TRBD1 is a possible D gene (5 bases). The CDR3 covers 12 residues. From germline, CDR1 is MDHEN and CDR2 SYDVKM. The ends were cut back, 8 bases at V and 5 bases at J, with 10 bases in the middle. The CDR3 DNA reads TGTGCCAGCGGGCAGGGACATCAGCCCCAGCATTTT. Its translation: CASGQGHQPQHF.

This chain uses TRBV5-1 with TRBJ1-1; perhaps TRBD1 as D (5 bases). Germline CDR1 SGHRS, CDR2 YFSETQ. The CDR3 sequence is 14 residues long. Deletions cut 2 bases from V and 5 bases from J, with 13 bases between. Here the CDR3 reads CASSLGRVKTEAFF. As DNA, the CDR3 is TGCGCCAGCAGCTTAGGCAGGGTAAAAACTGAAGCTTTCTTT. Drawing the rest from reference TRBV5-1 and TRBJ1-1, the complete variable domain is KAGVTQTPRYLIKTRGQQVTLSCSPISGHRSVSWYQQTPGQGLQFLFEYFSETQRNKGNFPGRFSGRQFSNSRSEMNVSTLELGDSALYLCASSLGRVKTEAFFGQGTRLTVV.

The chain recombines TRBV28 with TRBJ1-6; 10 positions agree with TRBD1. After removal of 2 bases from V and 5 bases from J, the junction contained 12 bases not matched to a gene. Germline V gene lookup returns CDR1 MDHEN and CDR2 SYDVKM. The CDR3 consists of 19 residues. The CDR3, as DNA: TGTGCCAGCAGTTTAACCCCCGCCCGGACAGGGGGTAATAATTCACCCCTCCACTTT. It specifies CASSLTPARTGGNNSPLHF.

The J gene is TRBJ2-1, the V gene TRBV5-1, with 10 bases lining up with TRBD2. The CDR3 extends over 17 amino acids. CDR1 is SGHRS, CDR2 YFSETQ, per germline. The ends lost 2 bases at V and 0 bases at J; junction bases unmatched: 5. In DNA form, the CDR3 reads TGCGCCAGCAGCTTTGGACTAGCGGCCGGCTCCTACAATGAGCAGTTCTTC. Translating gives CASSFGLAAGSYNEQFF.